The 10 T cell receptor beta chains listed next were all sequenced from one sample in a study of OX40 agonist ivuxolimab in advanced cancers. The table came from immunoSEQ multiplex PCR; TCRdb's copy has only in-frame clones and leaves some out. The sample consists of some 80,000 clones, 65% to 90% of them appearing once. The specimen was CD4+ or CD8+ T cells sorted from blood, collected in a trial of the OX40 agonist ivuxolimab. The receptors derive from an adult with an advanced solid tumor such as melanoma, head and neck, liver or kidney cancer.

This clone was observed a single time. The V call is TRBV29-1, the J call TRBJ1-1; no reliable D call. CDR3 size: 12 residues. V was shortened by 4 bases and J by 4 bases, with 10 bases between the two germline ends. Germline loops: CDR1 SQVTM, CDR2 ANQGSEA. CDR3 DNA: TGCAGCGTTGCCCAAGCGGGCACTGAAGCTTTCTTT. It specifies CSVAQAGTEAFF.

The chain carries TRBV5-5 and TRBJ1-6; 7 bases match TRBD1. V trimming: 5 bases; J trimming: 0 bases; junction bases outside the gene matches: 5. CDR1 is SGHKS and CDR2 is YYEKEE in the germline V gene (reference sequence). This CDR3 is built from 16 residues. CDR3 loop: CASSSGGSSYNSPLHF. In DNA, the CDR3 is TGTGCCAGCAGTTCAGGGGGAAGCTCCTATAATTCACCCCTCCACTTT.

This clone was observed a handful of times. This chain links TRBV11-1 with TRBJ2-5; 7 bases are a match to TRBD1. This CDR3 is 15 amino acids long. Trimming removed 1 base from V and 5 bases from J; junction bases left unmatched: 7. Germline loops: CDR1 SGHAT, CDR2 FQDESV (reference sequence). The CDR3 region has the DNA TGTGCCAGCAGCTTAGTGAAGGGGGCACCTGAGACCCAGTACTTC. Its protein is CASSLVKGAPETQYF.

This CDR3 is CASSDRGSNSPLHF. Here the CDR3 DNA reads TGTGCCAGCAGTGACAGGGGATCAAATTCACCCCTCCACTTT. The gene calls are TRBV6-4 and TRBJ1-6; a possible D gene is TRBD1 (5 bases). The CDR3 is 14 amino acids. V was clipped by 2 bases and J by 7 bases, with 9 bases between them. Looked up from germline, CDR1 is MRHNA and CDR2 is SNTAGT.

The chain couples TRBV29-1 to TRBJ2-7; maybe TRBD2 (6 bases). The germline CDR1 and CDR2 sequences are SQVTM and ANQGSEA. The CDR3 loop spans 11 amino acids. V was pared by 3 bases and J by 5 bases, with 8 bases between. This CDR3 is CSVEEGHEQYF. The CDR3 region has the DNA TGCAGCGTTGAGGAGGGCCACGAGCAGTACTTC.

The CDR3 nucleotides are TGTGCCAGCAGTTTTCCCCAACACCCCGAGCAGTACTTC. Translated: CASSFPQHPEQYF. This sequence joins TRBV28 and TRBJ2-7; D gene unclear. CDR1 is MDHEN and CDR2 is SYDVKM in the germline V gene. The CDR3 is 13 residues long. V was cut by 3 bases and J by 6 bases, with 12 bases left in between. Variable domain in full (rest from reference TRBV28 and TRBJ2-7): DVKVTQSSRYLVKRTGEKVFLECVQDMDHENMFWYRQDPGLGLRLIYFSYDVKMKEKGDIPEGYSVSREKKERFSLILESASTNQTSMYLCASSFPQHPEQYFGPGTRLTVT.

The genes are TRBV19 and TRBJ2-7; no clear D gene. The germline CDR1 and CDR2 sequences are LNHDA and SQIVND (reference sequence). The CDR3 loop spans 13 amino acids. V was clipped by 7 bases and J by 6 bases, with 16 bases between them. This CDR3 reads CASIGFNGREQYF. CDR3 nucleotide sequence: TGTGCCAGTATTGGGTTCAATGGGCGCGAGCAGTACTTC.

The chain combines TRBV28 with TRBJ2-1; 8 nucleotides match TRBD2. V gave up 4 bases and J gave up 2 bases; unmatched junction bases: 1. This CDR3 spans 14 amino acids. Germline-derived CDR1 and CDR2 are MDHEN and SYDVKM. The CDR3 sequence: CASSSGGPYNEQFF. The CDR3 bases are TGTGCCAGCAGTTCGGGGGGGCCCTACAATGAGCAGTTCTTC.

J is TRBJ2-1 and V is TRBV6-5; 8 bases are a match to TRBD2. J gave up 0 bases and V 7 bases, and 5 bases lay outside the gene matches. From germline, CDR1 is MNHEY and CDR2 SVGAGI. CDR3 length: 15 residues. CDR3 nucleotide sequence: TGTGCCAGCACCGCGGGGGGAAGCTCCTACAATGAGCAGTTCTTC. Its protein is CASTAGGSSYNEQFF.

This chain uses TRBV7-2 with TRBJ1-1; the D gene is possibly TRBD1 (5 bases). Germline assignment: CDR1 SGHTA and CDR2 FQGNSA. V was cut by 10 bases and J by 5 bases, with 20 bases left in between. The CDR3 covers 14 residues. The CDR3 coding sequence is TGTGCCACCAAATTCGCAGGGTCAGGGACTGAAGCTTTCTTT. It encodes CATKFAGSGTEAFF.